The sequence of this TCR beta chain was determined in a study of Ad26.COV2.S vaccination and SARS-CoV-2 variants. Treatment indicated: roughly 19 received Ad26.COV2.S at low or high dose, single or two shots; about 5 received placebo; per-sample allocation not given. Sampling was performed 63 days after the first vaccine or placebo injection. Sequencing was performed with immunoSEQ multiplex PCR; in TCRdb, only in-frame clones are kept and a portion is missing. Among around 300,000 clones listed, roughly 90% were seen once. The V and J ends lost 4 bases and 4 bases respectively, with 11 bases between them. Per the germline V gene, CDR1 is MNHEY and CDR2 is SMNVEV (reference sequence). The CDR3 sequence is 13 residues long.

This chain connects TRBV27 to TRBJ2-7, with D possibly TRBD2 on 6 matching bases. This clonotype was sampled from a person aged 18-60 years who received the Ad26.COV2.S COVID-19 vaccine or a placebo. Sample: peripheral blood, taken in a trial of Ad26.COV2.S vaccine versus placebo. Here the CDR3 reads CASSYGSRYEQYF. Written as DNA, the CDR3 is TGTGCCAGCAGTTACGGGAGTAGGTACGAGCAGTACTTC.